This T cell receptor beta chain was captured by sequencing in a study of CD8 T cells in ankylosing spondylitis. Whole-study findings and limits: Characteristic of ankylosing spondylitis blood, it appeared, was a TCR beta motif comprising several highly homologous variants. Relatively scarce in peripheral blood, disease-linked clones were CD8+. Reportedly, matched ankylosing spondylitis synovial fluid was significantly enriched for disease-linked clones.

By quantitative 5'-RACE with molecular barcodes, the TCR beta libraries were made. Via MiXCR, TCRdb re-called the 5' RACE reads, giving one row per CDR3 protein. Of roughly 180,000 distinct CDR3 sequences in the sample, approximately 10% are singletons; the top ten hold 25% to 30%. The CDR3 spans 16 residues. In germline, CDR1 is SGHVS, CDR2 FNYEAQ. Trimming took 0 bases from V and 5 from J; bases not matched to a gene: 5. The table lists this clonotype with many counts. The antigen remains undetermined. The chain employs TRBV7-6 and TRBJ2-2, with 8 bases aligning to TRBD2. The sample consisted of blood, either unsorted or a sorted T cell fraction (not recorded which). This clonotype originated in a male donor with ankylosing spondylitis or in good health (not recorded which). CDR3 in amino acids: CASSLAPGLVTGELFF. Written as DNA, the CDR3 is TGTGCCAGCAGCTTAGCGCCGGGACTAGTAACCGGGGAGCTGTTTTTT.